Described below is a single TCR beta chain sequence and its context. In its sample, this clonotype was seen many times. Its target antigen remains unknown. Base qualities are not recorded, but no much larger clone differs from it by a single base. The sample originates from a study of T cells in Graves' hyperthyroidism and ophthalmopathy (dated by TCRdb to about 2019). General notes on the study: Peripheral blood samples were taken at the time of initial diagnosis, prior to any treatment. The paper reports TCR Vbeta CDR3 sequencing of about 140 peripheral blood samples: approximately 43 ophthalmopathy, approximately 74 hyperthyroidism and approximately 17 progressor patients. For training and testing, the 80 to 100 patients in the discovery cohort were randomly divided in a 7:3 ratio. Following sampling, methimazole starting at 30 mg daily was given to hyperthyroidism patients, and high-dose intravenous methylprednisolone was given to ophthalmopathy patients. The study also compared thyroid tissue and blood T-cell repertoires from five or six Graves' hyperthyroidism patients. Whether ophthalmopathy could be predicted prospectively was tested in an independent validation cohort made up of roughly 19 hyperthyroidism patients plus 17 patients who later progressed to ophthalmopathy. A discovery cohort of about a hundred patients, about 40 with Graves' ophthalmopathy and about 58 with stable Graves' hyperthyroidism, was used to find distinguishing TCR V-J signatures. Findings and caveats that apply to the study as a whole: Sample size was not statistically predetermined, and blinding of investigators to group allocation was not performed. In validation, progression to ophthalmopathy was predicted by the model with 70.59% sensitivity and around 76% specificity, a median of about 6.4 months before onset. In cross-validation, a model built on a 13 V-J signature told ophthalmopathy apart from stable hyperthyroidism with roughly 87% sensitivity and around 81% specificity, and in testing the same model reached 80%/75%. Most expanded thyroid clonotypes (frequency above 0.001) were also found in blood, which suggests that blood repertoires may mirror thyroid immune responses.

Hyperthyroidism patients were newly diagnosed, had a disease duration of under 2 months, and were aged 18 to 65 years. Any patient with an uncontrolled infection, another autoimmune disease, pregnancy or lactation was excluded. Diagnoses relied on clinical symptoms, serum thyroxine and TRAb, thyroid ultrasound and orbital computed tomography. Blood from progressor patients was collected at the time of first diagnosis with hyperthyroidism, before any ophthalmopathy symptoms had appeared. Ficoll-Paque density gradient centrifugation was used to isolate PBMCs from approximately 11 ml of fresh peripheral blood. Patients classed as progressors first received a Graves' hyperthyroidism diagnosis and then went on to develop ophthalmopathy during follow-up. Total RNA was extracted with Trizol reagent, and quality was checked on an Agilent 2100 Bioanalyzer. CDR1 and CDR2 (SGHKS, YYEKEE) derive from the germline V gene (reference sequence). Between the V and J ends, shortened by 0 bases and 7 bases respectively, the junction contains 10 bases. Including the terminal cysteine and phenylalanine, the CDR3 comprises 13 residues. CDR3 DNA is the only sequence kept; it has 39 bases, read in frame from the first base.

TCR beta CDR3 regions were amplified from RNA transcripts. The first round of RT-PCR for the TCR CDR3 was performed with the HTBI primer set and the Qiagen OneStep RT-PCR kit. A second multiplex PCR round built the libraries, followed by size selection and purification. Sequencing of the libraries was done on an Illumina HiSeq2000 using paired-end 100 bp reads. The authors' analysis ran thus. Raw data were processed with SOAPnuke, discarding reads with adapters, uncalled bases, mean Phred below 15, or no exact constant-primer or identifier match. High-quality paired reads were merged using COPE v1.2.5, and each unique nucleotide sequence was defined as a clonotype. Clonotypes were aligned to IMGT TRBV, TRBD and TRBJ reference segments using MiTCR v1.1. The analysis was restricted to V-J combinations with a frequency above 0.0001, which together covered 99.2% of the repertoires. The TCS score was defined as the ratio of F50 (clonal expansion) to E x V (chaos), calculated using BLOSUM62-based TCRdist between CDR3 peptides within each V-J. Welch's t-statistics and random forest reduced 500 to 550 V-J features to around 14, which were used in a naive Bayes classifier (R e1071). The public reads were run again by TCRdb, first through fastp at Q25 and then through MiXCR, and only productive beta chains were kept. A single entry per CDR3 protein holds the most common genes and DNA from its merged rows. These V and J calls originate from TCRdb's pipeline instead of the authors' own analysis. In all, the sample holds about 130,000 distinct CDR3 sequences, and around 20% of those were seen once. The top ten constitute more than 60% of the sample.

Recombination connected TRBV5-5 to TRBJ2-5, with the D gene not confidently named. Sequencing was carried out using blood. The origin of this receptor is a woman in her 50s with Graves' hyperthyroidism that later progressed to Graves' ophthalmopathy. The sequenced DNA is TGTGCCAGCAGCTTGGTGGGTCCCGGGACCCAGTACTTC. Protein translation: CASSLVGPGTQYF.